These 20 T cell receptor beta chains were sequenced from one sample in a study of shared clonotypes between healthy human individuals (dated by TCRdb to 2020 to 2021). The library was generated by the immunoSEQ multiplex PCR assay. Drawn from immuneACCESS, this table holds only the in-frame rearrangements with V and J called that TCRdb kept. Clones are partly lost; checked studies trace under half to an unresolved V gene and leave the rest unexplained. The sample includes about 770,000 clones, with over 55% observed a single time. Clones ranked in the top ten supply under 2% of the sample. The sequencing input was memory CD4+ T cells sorted from blood. The cell subset or site label here, explained by the study, means: CD45RA-negative fraction. These receptors were obtained from a woman aged 25-40 years in good health.

This clone turned up a few times. The rearrangement uses TRBV7-6 and TRBJ2-1; D possibly corresponds to TRBD2 (6 bases). CDR3 length: 16 residues. The germline V gene has CDR1 SGHVS and CDR2 FNYEAQ. The V end was cut by 4 bases, the J end by 0 bases, with 13 bases between. Here the CDR3 reads CASSYSGGSSYNEQFF. The CDR3 bases are TGTGCCAGCAGCTATTCTGGGGGGAGCTCCTACAATGAGCAGTTCTTC.

This clone was counted a few times. The V gene is TRBV6-1, the J gene TRBJ2-2, with D possibly matching TRBD1 (6 bases). Per the germline V gene, CDR1 is MNHNS and CDR2 is SASEGT. The ends were cut back, 6 bases at V and 4 bases at J, with 15 bases in the middle. The CDR3 spans 15 residues. The CDR3 sequence is CASRPGHSPTGELFF. The DNA for the CDR3 is TGTGCCAGCAGACCGGGACACTCCCCCACCGGGGAGCTGTTTTTT.

Only a few counts were recorded for this clone. The genes are TRBV4-1 and TRBJ2-1; a possible D gene is TRBD2 (5 bases). V dropped 4 bases and J dropped 2 bases, with 15 bases sitting between them. Germline V gene data show CDR1 as MGHRA and CDR2 as YSYEKL. The CDR3 extends over 16 amino acids. CDR3 in amino acids: CASSPSQRNPYNEQFF. The CDR3 DNA sequence: TGCGCCAGCAGCCCATCGCAGCGGAACCCCTACAATGAGCAGTTCTTC.

This chain links TRBV11-2 with TRBJ2-2, with 13 positions matching TRBD2. With V trimmed by 5 bases and J by 4 bases, 10 bases remained unmatched. CDR1 SGHAT and CDR2 FQNNGV come from the germline V gene. This CDR3 has 18 amino acids. CDR3 sequence (DNA): TGTGCCAGCAGCACTAGCGGGAGGGCTCGTTTCCCCACCGGGGAGCTGTTTTTT. The encoded protein is CASSTSGRARFPTGELFF.

The rearrangement joins TRBV4-1 to TRBJ2-7; D may be TRBD2 (5 bases). This CDR3 has 17 residues. In germline, CDR1 is MGHRA, CDR2 YSYEKL. V was shortened by 0 bases and J by 4 bases, with 19 bases between the two germline ends. CDR3 protein: CASSQDIRLAAFYEQYF. For the CDR3, the DNA is TGCGCCAGCAGCCAAGATATCAGGCTAGCTGCCTTTTACGAGCAGTACTTC.

The chain uses TRBV28 and TRBJ1-2; D not certain. V was shortened by 10 bases and J by 0 bases, with 9 bases between the two germline ends. CDR1 is MDHEN, CDR2 SYDVKM, per germline. The CDR3 is made up of 12 amino acids. CDR3 nucleotide sequence: TGTGCCACCGAAGGTACTAACTATGGCTACACCTTC. Its translation: CATEGTNYGYTF.

V and J are TRBV7-2 and TRBJ1-5; 8 bases agree with TRBD1. In germline, CDR1 is SGHTA, CDR2 FQGNSA. The CDR3 sequence is 16 residues long. The trim removed 3 bases at V and 0 bases at J, leaving 4 bases unmatched. Here the CDR3 reads CASSLQGAHSNQPQHF. As DNA, the CDR3 is TGTGCCAGCAGCTTGCAGGGGGCGCATAGCAATCAGCCCCAGCATTTT.

This chain joins TRBV11-2 and TRBJ2-1, with 7 bases lining up with TRBD1. V dropped 6 bases and J dropped 0; count of bases not matched to a gene: 11. The CDR3 is 17 residues long. CDR1 and CDR2 (germline): SGHAT, FQNNGV. The CDR3: CASSINPGQPSYNEQFF. The CDR3 DNA sequence: TGTGCCAGCAGTATTAATCCGGGACAGCCCTCCTACAATGAGCAGTTCTTC.

The rearrangement uses TRBV19 and TRBJ2-1; possible D gene TRBD2, 6 bases. CDR1 is LNHDA, CDR2 SQIVND, per germline (reference sequence). V was clipped by 5 bases and J by 4 bases, with 15 bases between them. The CDR3 totals 15 residues. The chain's CDR3 is CASSFSGANYNEQFF. Here the CDR3 DNA reads TGTGCCAGTAGTTTTAGCGGAGCCAATTACAATGAGCAGTTCTTC.

Note on this clone: The same CDR3 also results from other DNA sequences found in this sample. This chain joins TRBV29-1 and TRBJ1-1, with 8 bases matching TRBD1. CDR1 SQVTM and CDR2 ANQGSEA come from the germline V gene. V shed 7 bases, J shed 4 bases, and the junction held 5 bases outside the gene matches. This CDR3 spans 12 amino acids. The DNA for the CDR3 is TGCAGCGCCGACAGGGGTGGCACTGAAGCTTTCTTT. It translates to CSADRGGTEAFF.

The CDR3 DNA follows: TGTGCCAGCAGTTACCGCGGTGACGAGCAGTACTTC. It translates to CASSYRGDEQYF. The chain carries TRBV6-5 and TRBJ2-7; no definite D call. This CDR3 has 12 residues. Germline-derived CDR1 and CDR2 are MNHEY and SVGAGI. V was cut by 2 bases and J by 5 bases, with 7 bases left in between.

In this sample, this clone turned up a few times. The V call is TRBV18, the J call TRBJ1-3; TRBD1 aligns across 7 bases. Looked up from germline, CDR1 is KGHSH and CDR2 is LQKENI. Trimming cost V 6 bases and J 0 bases; bases outside gene matches: 8. The CDR3 spans 16 residues. The CDR3 here is CASSQGQTFSGNTIYF. The DNA for the CDR3 is TGTGCCAGCTCTCAGGGACAGACATTCTCTGGAAACACCATATATTTT. The full variable domain, completed using reference TRBV18 and TRBJ1-3, is NAGVMQNPRHLVRRRGQEARLRCSPMKGHSHVYWYRQLPEEGLKFMVYLQKENIIDESGMPKERFSAEFPKEGPSILRIQQVVRGDSAAYFCASSQGQTFSGNTIYFGEGSWLTVV.

The genes are TRBV27 and TRBJ2-1; 9 bases align to TRBD2. CDR1 is MNHEY and CDR2 is SMNVEV in the germline V gene (reference sequence). The CDR3 is 15 residues long. J gave up 10 bases and V 4 bases, and 11 bases lay outside the gene matches. CDR3: CASSSQGLARWEQFF. CDR3 DNA: TGTGCCAGCAGTTCGCAGGGACTAGCCCGGTGGGAGCAGTTCTTC.

This clone was recorded once. J is TRBJ2-7 and V is TRBV13; D may match TRBD1 or TRBD2 (5 bases each). V lost 5 bases to trimming and J lost 5 bases, with 16 bases between them. Germline loops: CDR1 PRHDT, CDR2 FYEKMQ (reference sequence). The CDR3 sequence is 14 residues long. In DNA form, the CDR3 reads TGTGCCAGCAGCCAGGGCCTATTAGCGAACGAGCAGTACTTC. Protein: CASSQGLLANEQYF. Using reference TRBV13 and TRBJ2-7 for the parts outside the CDR3, the full variable domain is AAGVIQSPRHLIKEKRETATLKCYPIPRHDTVYWYQQGPGQDPQFLISFYEKMQSDKGSIPDRFSAQQFSDYHSELNMSSLELGDSALYFCASSQGLLANEQYFGPGTRLTVT.

The genes are TRBV30 and TRBJ1-4, with unresolved D. The CDR3 consists of 14 residues. The germline CDR1 and CDR2 sequences are GTSNPN and SVGIG (reference sequence). V shed 0 bases and J shed 8 bases, with 13 bases lying between them. CDR3 protein: CAWSVSRGPEKLFF. The DNA for the CDR3 is TGTGCCTGGAGTGTAAGTCGAGGGCCGGAAAAACTGTTTTTT. Complete variable domain (other parts from reference TRBV30 and TRBJ1-4): SQTIHQWPATLVQPVGSPLSLECTVEGTSNPNLYWYRQAAGRGLQLLFYSVGIGQISSEVPQNLSASRPQDRQFILSSKKLLLSDSGFYLCAWSVSRGPEKLFFGSGTQLSVL.

V and J are TRBV2 and TRBJ2-2; the match to TRBD1 covers 8 bases. CDR1 is SNHLY and CDR2 is FYNNEI in the germline V gene. The V segment lost 6 bases and the J segment 6 bases; nucleotides outside the gene matches: 3. The CDR3 totals 13 residues. DNA of the CDR3: TGTGCCAGCAGGGGACAGGCGGCCGGGGAGCTGTTTTTT. Its protein is CASRGQAAGELFF.

The V and J genes are TRBV28 and TRBJ2-1; 10 bases are a match to TRBD2. Losses at the gene ends were 4 bases for V and 1 base for J; bases not matched to a gene: 10. This CDR3 is 18 amino acids long. Germline values: CDR1 MDHEN, CDR2 SYDVKM. The CDR3 loop is CASSSWTSGPRSYNEQFF. The CDR3 region has the DNA TGTGCCAGCAGTTCCTGGACTAGCGGTCCACGGTCCTACAATGAGCAGTTCTTC.

The rearrangement uses TRBV28 and TRBJ1-4, with TRBD1 as a possible D gene (6 bases). The CDR3 contains 15 residues. Germline lookup yields CDR1 MDHEN and CDR2 SYDVKM. The V and J ends lost 0 bases and 7 bases respectively, with 12 bases between them. The CDR3 spells CASSLWGAQGEKLFF. The CDR3 nucleotides read TGTGCCAGCAGTTTATGGGGGGCCCAGGGTGAAAAACTGTTTTTT.

As to this clone: Other nucleotide sequences from this sample produce the same CDR3. The rearrangement uses TRBV5-1 and TRBJ2-1; TRBD2 aligns across 7 bases. This CDR3 comprises 15 residues. J was trimmed by 2 bases and V by 0 bases; bases with no gene match: 2. Germline V gene data show CDR1 as SGHRS and CDR2 as YFSETQ. CDR3 sequence (DNA): TGCGCCAGCAGCTTGGGACTAGCAGCCTACAATGAGCAGTTCTTC. Its protein is CASSLGLAAYNEQFF.

In this sample, this clone turned up once. Compared with germline, one end of the junction differs, possibly owing to a read error. CDR3 DNA sequence: TGTGCCAGCTCGCCACGACAGCCCCCAGAAGCTTTCTTT. Its translation: CASSPRQPPEAFF. This chain uses TRBV18 with TRBJ1-1; D may be TRBD1 (5 bases). The CDR3 spans 13 residues. Per the germline V gene, CDR1 is KGHSH and CDR2 is LQKENI.